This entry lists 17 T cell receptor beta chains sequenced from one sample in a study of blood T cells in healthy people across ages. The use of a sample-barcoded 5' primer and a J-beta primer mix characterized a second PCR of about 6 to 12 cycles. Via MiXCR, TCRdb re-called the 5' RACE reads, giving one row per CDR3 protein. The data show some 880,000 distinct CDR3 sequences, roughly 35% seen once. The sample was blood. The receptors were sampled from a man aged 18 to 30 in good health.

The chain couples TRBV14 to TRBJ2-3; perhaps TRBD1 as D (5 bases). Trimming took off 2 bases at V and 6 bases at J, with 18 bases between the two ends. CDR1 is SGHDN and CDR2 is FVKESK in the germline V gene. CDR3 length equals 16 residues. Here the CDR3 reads CASSQRGANPGDTQYF. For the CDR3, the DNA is TGTGCCAGCAGCCAAAGGGGTGCTAACCCAGGGGATACGCAGTATTTT.

The CDR3, as DNA: TGTGCCAGCAGCCAAGAGTCGGGGACTAATGAAAAACTGTTTTTT. As protein: CASSQESGTNEKLFF. The J gene is TRBJ1-4, the V gene TRBV4-2; D gene ambiguous. The V and J ends lost 0 bases and 2 bases respectively, with 7 bases between them. The CDR3 runs to 15 residues. CDR1 is LGHNA and CDR2 is YNFKEQ in the germline V gene.

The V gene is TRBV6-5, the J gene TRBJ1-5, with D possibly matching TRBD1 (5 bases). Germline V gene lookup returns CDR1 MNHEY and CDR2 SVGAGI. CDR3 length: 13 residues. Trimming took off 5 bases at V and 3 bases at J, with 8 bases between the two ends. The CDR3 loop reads CASSQGNNQPQHF. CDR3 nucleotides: TGTGCCAGCAGTCAGGGAAACAATCAGCCCCAGCATTTT.

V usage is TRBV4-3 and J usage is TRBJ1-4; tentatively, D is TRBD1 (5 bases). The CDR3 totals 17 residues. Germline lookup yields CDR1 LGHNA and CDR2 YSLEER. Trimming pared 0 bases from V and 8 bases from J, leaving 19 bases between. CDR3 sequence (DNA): TGCGCCAGCAGCCAAGATAAGAACAGGCCCATAAAGGAAAAACTGTTTTTT. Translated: CASSQDKNRPIKEKLFF.

CDR3 sequence: CASRARENTEAFF. Here the CDR3 DNA reads TGTGCCAGTCGAGCTAGGGAGAACACTGAAGCTTTCTTT. This chain links TRBV12-3 or TRBV12-4 with TRBJ1-1, with unresolved D. The CDR3 has 13 residues. V shed 9 bases and J shed 1 base, with 12 bases lying between them.

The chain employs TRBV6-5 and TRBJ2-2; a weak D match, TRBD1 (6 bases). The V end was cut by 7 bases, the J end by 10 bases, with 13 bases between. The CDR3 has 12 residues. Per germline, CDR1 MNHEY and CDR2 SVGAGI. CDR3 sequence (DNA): TGTGCCAGCAACCGGCCAGGGGAGGAGCTGTTTTTT. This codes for CASNRPGEELFF.

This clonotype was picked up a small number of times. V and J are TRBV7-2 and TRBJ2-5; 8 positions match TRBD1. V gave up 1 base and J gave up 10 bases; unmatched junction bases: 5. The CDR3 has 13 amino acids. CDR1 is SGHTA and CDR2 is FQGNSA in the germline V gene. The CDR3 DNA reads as TGTGCCAGCAGCTTAGGAAGACAGGGGTTCCAGTACTTC. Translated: CASSLGRQGFQYF.

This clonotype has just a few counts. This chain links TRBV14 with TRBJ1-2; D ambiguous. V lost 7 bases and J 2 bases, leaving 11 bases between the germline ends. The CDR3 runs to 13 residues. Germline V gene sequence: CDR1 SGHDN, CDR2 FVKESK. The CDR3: CASTLYGNYGYTF. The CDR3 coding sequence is TGTGCCAGCACCCTCTACGGCAACTATGGCTACACCTTC.

The CDR3 loop is CASSLSGQANTGELFF. CDR3 in DNA: TGTGCCAGCAGTTTATCGGGCCAGGCGAACACCGGGGAGCTGTTTTTT. The gene calls are TRBV12-3 or TRBV12-4 and TRBJ2-2; no firm D call. V lost 2 bases to trimming and J lost 0 bases, with 10 bases between them. This CDR3 has 16 residues.

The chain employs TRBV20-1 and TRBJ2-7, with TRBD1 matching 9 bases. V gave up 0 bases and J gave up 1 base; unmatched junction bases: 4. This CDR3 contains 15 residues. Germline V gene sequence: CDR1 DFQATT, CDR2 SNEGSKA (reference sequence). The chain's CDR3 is CSARDDRGWSYEQYF. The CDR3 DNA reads TGCAGTGCTAGAGATGACAGGGGGTGGTCCTACGAGCAGTACTTC.

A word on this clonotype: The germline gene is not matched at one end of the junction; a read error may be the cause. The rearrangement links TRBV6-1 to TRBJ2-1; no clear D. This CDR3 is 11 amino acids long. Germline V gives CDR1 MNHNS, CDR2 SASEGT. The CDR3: CANSDYNEQFF. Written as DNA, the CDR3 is TGTGCCAACAGTGATTACAATGAGCAGTTCTTC.

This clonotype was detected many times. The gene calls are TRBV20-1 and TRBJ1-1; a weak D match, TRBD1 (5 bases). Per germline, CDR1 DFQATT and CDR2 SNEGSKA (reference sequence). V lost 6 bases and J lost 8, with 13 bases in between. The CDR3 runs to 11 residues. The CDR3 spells CSANQGGEAFF. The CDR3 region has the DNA TGCAGTGCCAACCAGGGTGGGGAAGCTTTCTTT.

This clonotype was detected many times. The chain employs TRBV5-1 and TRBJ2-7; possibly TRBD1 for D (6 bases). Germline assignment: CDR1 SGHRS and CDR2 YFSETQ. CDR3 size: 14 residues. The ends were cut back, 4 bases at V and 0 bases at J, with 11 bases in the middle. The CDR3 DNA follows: TGCGCCAGCAGCGAAACAGGGAGCTCCTACGAGCAGTACTTC. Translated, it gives CASSETGSSYEQYF.

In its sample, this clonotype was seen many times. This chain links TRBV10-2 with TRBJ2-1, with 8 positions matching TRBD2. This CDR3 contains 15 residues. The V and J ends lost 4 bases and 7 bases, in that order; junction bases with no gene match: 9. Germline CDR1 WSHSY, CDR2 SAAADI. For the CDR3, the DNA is TGCGCCAGCAGTGCCGGGACTAGTATAGTGAATGAGCAGTTCTTC. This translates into CASSAGTSIVNEQFF.

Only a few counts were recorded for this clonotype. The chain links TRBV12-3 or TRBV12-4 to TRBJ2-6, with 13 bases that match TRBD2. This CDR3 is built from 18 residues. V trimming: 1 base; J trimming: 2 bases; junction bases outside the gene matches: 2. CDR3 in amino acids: CASSLGGTSGAGANVLTF. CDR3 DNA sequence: TGTGCCAGCAGTTTAGGGGGGACTAGCGGGGCTGGGGCCAACGTCCTGACTTTC.

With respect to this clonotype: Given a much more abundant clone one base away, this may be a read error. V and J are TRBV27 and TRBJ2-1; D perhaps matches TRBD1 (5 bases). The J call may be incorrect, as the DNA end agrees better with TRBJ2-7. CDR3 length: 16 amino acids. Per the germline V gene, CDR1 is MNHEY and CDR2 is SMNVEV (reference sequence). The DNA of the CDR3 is TGTGCCAGCAGTTTGGTCGGCAGGGTAACGGTCAATGAGCAGTACTTC. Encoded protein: CASSLVGRVTVNEQYF.

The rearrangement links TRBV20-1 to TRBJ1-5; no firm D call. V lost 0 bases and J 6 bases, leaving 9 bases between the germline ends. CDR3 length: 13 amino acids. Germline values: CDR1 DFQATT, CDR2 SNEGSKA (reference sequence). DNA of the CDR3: TGCAGTGCTAGAGAAATAGTGGGTCAGCCCCAGCATTTT. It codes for CSAREIVGQPQHF.